The 22 T cell receptor beta chains presented below share a single source sample, sequenced in a study of cytomegalovirus exposure and HLA in healthy donors. The PCR was carried out with 60 Vbeta primers and 13 Jbeta primers. The table came from immunoSEQ multiplex PCR; TCRdb's copy has only in-frame clones and leaves some out. The sample lists about 150,000 clones; about four fifths were seen once. Sequenced sample: PBMCs. These receptor sequences come from a woman aged 45-65 years in good health and CMV-seropositive.

In DNA form, the CDR3 reads TGTGCCACCAGCCTAGACCCGGGCTCCTACAATGAGCAGTTCTTC. This codes for CATSLDPGSYNEQFF. This chain links TRBV15 with TRBJ2-1; D is unclear. In germline, CDR1 is LNHNV, CDR2 YYDKDF (reference sequence). V shed 5 bases and J shed 0 bases, with 11 bases lying between them. The length of the CDR3 is 15 residues.

The rearrangement links TRBV5-1 to TRBJ2-1; 9 nucleotides agree with TRBD2. The CDR3 runs to 15 residues. Germline CDR1 SGHRS, CDR2 YFSETQ. V shed 2 bases, J shed 4 bases, and the junction held 4 bases outside the gene matches. The CDR3 bases are TGCGCCAGCAGCTTAGGGCGGGGGGGGTACAATGAGCAGTTCTTC. Its protein product is CASSLGRGGYNEQFF. Full variable domain (missing parts from reference TRBV5-1 and TRBJ2-1): KAGVTQTPRYLIKTRGQQVTLSCSPISGHRSVSWYQQTPGQGLQFLFEYFSETQRNKGNFPGRFSGRQFSNSRSEMNVSTLELGDSALYLCASSLGRGGYNEQFFGPGTRLTVL.

The chain links TRBV4-3 to TRBJ2-3; 10 nucleotides match TRBD2. The ends lost 3 bases at V and 1 base at J; junction bases unmatched: 7. The CDR3 loop spans 17 amino acids. Germline V gene data show CDR1 as LGHNA and CDR2 as YSLEER. The CDR3 loop reads CASSHEAGTSGTDTQYF. The CDR3 DNA follows: TGCGCCAGCAGCCACGAGGCCGGGACTAGCGGCACAGATACGCAGTATTTT.

The chain uses TRBV7-3 and TRBJ2-1; 8 nucleotides align to TRBD1. CDR1 and CDR2 from the germline V gene are SGHTA and FQGTGA. V was pared by 3 bases and J by 4 bases, with 8 bases of the junction left unmatched. This CDR3 region has 16 residues. The chain's CDR3 is CASSFLGTGKYNEQFF. CDR3 DNA sequence: TGTGCCAGCAGCTTTCTAGGGACAGGAAAATACAATGAGCAGTTCTTC.

The chain recombines TRBV28 with TRBJ1-5; no definite D call. V was trimmed by 5 bases and J by 4 bases, leaving 6 bases between them. This CDR3 is built from 12 residues. The germline V gene encodes CDR1 MDHEN and CDR2 SYDVKM. In DNA, the CDR3 is TGTGCCAGCAGTCTACCAAATCAGCCCCAGCATTTT. Translation: CASSLPNQPQHF.

The chain uses TRBV5-1 and TRBJ2-7, with a possible D match to TRBD2 (5 bases). V lost 2 bases to trimming and J lost 5 bases, with 14 bases between them. CDR1 is SGHRS and CDR2 is YFSETQ in the germline V gene. This CDR3 comprises 14 residues. CDR3: CASSFASPGNEQYF. The CDR3 nucleotides are TGCGCCAGCAGCTTCGCTAGCCCGGGGAACGAGCAGTACTTC.

This chain connects TRBV10-1 to TRBJ2-7; 15 bases map to TRBD2. The CDR3 is 18 residues long. Trimming cost V 0 bases and J 0 bases; bases outside gene matches: 3. The germline V gene encodes CDR1 WNHNN and CDR2 SYGVQD (reference sequence). In DNA, the CDR3 is TGCGCCAGCAGTGAGTCTGGGACTAGCGGGGGGAGCTCCTACGAGCAGTACTTC. It codes for CASSESGTSGGSSYEQYF.

Concerning this clone: A read error may produce the germline difference seen at one junction end. The gene calls are TRBV28 and TRBJ1-2; 7 positions match TRBD1. CDR1 is MDHEN and CDR2 is SYDVKM in the germline V gene. The CDR3 has 14 amino acids. The DNA of the CDR3 is TGTGCCAGCAGATTATCCCGACAGGGCAGTGGCTACACCTTC. It yields the protein CASRLSRQGSGYTF.

CDR3: CASSYGLADYNEQFF. The CDR3 nucleotides are TGTGCCAGCAGTTACGGGCTAGCGGACTACAATGAGCAGTTCTTC. The chain uses TRBV6-5 and TRBJ2-1; 7 bases map to TRBD2. V shed 2 bases and J 3 bases; nucleotides not matched to a gene: 4. Germline CDR1 MNHEY, CDR2 SVGAGI. This CDR3 comprises 15 residues.

This sequence joins TRBV5-6 and TRBJ2-5; possibly TRBD2 for D (6 bases). The CDR3 runs 13 residues. Trimming took off 4 bases at V and 7 bases at J, with 14 bases between the two ends. Germline CDR1 is SGHDT and CDR2 is YYEEEE. The CDR3 is CASSRTTGGTQYF. The CDR3 DNA reads TGTGCCAGCAGCCGGACTACCGGGGGGACCCAGTACTTC.

V is TRBV18 and J is TRBJ1-5, with TRBD1 matching 8 bases. This CDR3 contains 15 residues. J lost 4 bases, V lost 5 bases, and 7 bases had no gene match. Germline assignment: CDR1 KGHSH and CDR2 LQKENI. The CDR3 loop reads CASSEDRVGNQPQHF. In DNA, the CDR3 is TGTGCCAGCTCAGAGGACAGGGTTGGGAATCAGCCCCAGCATTTT.

This chain connects TRBV19 to TRBJ1-6; a possible D gene is TRBD1 (6 bases). The V end was cut by 5 bases, the J end by 8 bases, with 19 bases between. The germline V gene has CDR1 LNHDA and CDR2 SQIVND (reference sequence). The length of the CDR3 is 16 residues. The CDR3 here is CASSAGAASAYSPLHF. The CDR3 bases are TGTGCCAGTAGTGCGGGGGCGGCAAGCGCCTATTCACCCCTCCACTTT.

This clone has just a few counts. The chain joins TRBV19 to TRBJ2-6, with a weak D call TRBD1 (5 bases). Germline CDR1 reads LNHDA; CDR2 reads SQIVND (reference sequence). With 10 bases removed from V and 4 bases from J, the gap between germline ends came to 11 bases. The CDR3 has 13 amino acids. The CDR3, as DNA: TGTGCCACCAGGGTTCCCGGGGCCAACGTCCTGACTTTC. Translation: CATRVPGANVLTF.

V and J are TRBV4-3 and TRBJ1-3, with D possibly matching TRBD1 (6 bases). Germline V gene lookup returns CDR1 LGHNA and CDR2 YSLEER. The CDR3 runs to 16 residues. Trimming shortened V by 3 bases and J by 2 bases, and 14 bases separated the two germline ends. This CDR3 is CASSQVQGITGNTIYF. CDR3 nucleotide sequence: TGCGCCAGCAGCCAGGTACAGGGTATAACTGGAAACACCATATATTTT.

The chain has TRBV5-6 and TRBJ2-7; 8 nucleotides match TRBD1. Losses at the gene ends were 3 bases for V and 1 base for J; bases not matched to a gene: 9. The germline CDR1 and CDR2 sequences are SGHDT and YYEEEE. The CDR3 has 16 amino acids. The CDR3 nucleotides read TGTGCCAGCAGCTACTCCGACAGGGGATTGTCCTACGAGCAGTACTTC. Residues: CASSYSDRGLSYEQYF.

This chain uses TRBV18 with TRBJ1-5; 12 bases agree with TRBD1. The germline V gene has CDR1 KGHSH and CDR2 LQKENI. V shed 4 bases, J shed 7 bases, and the junction held 8 bases outside the gene matches. The CDR3 consists of 16 residues. The CDR3: CASSLGQGAFVQPQHF. CDR3 in DNA: TGTGCCAGCTCACTGGGACAGGGGGCCTTTGTGCAGCCCCAGCATTTT.

The chain uses TRBV29-1 and TRBJ2-5; 8 bases fit TRBD1. V dropped 4 bases and J dropped 6; count of bases not matched to a gene: 7. CDR1 is SQVTM and CDR2 is ANQGSEA in the germline V gene. The CDR3 covers 13 residues. The CDR3 spells CSVAVTGDQTQYF. The CDR3, as DNA: TGCAGCGTTGCCGTGACAGGGGATCAGACCCAGTACTTC.

The rearrangement uses TRBV11-3 and TRBJ2-7, with a weak D call TRBD2 (7 bases). CDR3 size: 15 residues. The germline gives CDR1 SGHNT, CDR2 YENEEA. Trimming cost V 0 bases and J 1 base, with 10 bases left between them. The CDR3 is CASSLEGGLSYEQYF. CDR3 nucleotides: TGTGCCAGCAGCTTAGAAGGGGGACTATCCTACGAGCAGTACTTC.

V and J are TRBV4-3 and TRBJ1-1; D call uncertain. This CDR3 region has 13 residues. Trimming took 4 bases from V and 3 from J, leaving 9 bases between them. Germline values: CDR1 LGHNA, CDR2 YSLEER. The DNA of the CDR3 is TGCGCCAGCAGCCTCGGGGTCTACACTGAAGCTTTCTTT. It is translated as CASSLGVYTEAFF.

Only one count was recorded for this clone. This chain joins TRBV2 and TRBJ2-4; D gene unclear. Germline-derived CDR1 and CDR2 are SNHLY and FYNNEI. The CDR3 length is 15 residues. Trimming removed 3 bases from V and 3 bases from J, with 12 bases in between. This CDR3 is CASSEESLDKNIQYF. The DNA for the CDR3 is TGTGCCAGCAGTGAGGAGAGTTTAGACAAAAACATTCAGTACTTC.

This clone turned up a few times. The gene calls are TRBV6-1 and TRBJ1-5; maybe TRBD1 (5 bases). Germline CDR1 is MNHNS and CDR2 is SASEGT. The CDR3 covers 15 residues. The germline V and J ends were trimmed by 10 bases and 4 bases, with 20 bases remaining between them. Written as DNA, the CDR3 is TGTGCCACCACCGACCCGAACAGGATAAATCAGCCCCAGCATTTT. Protein product: CATTDPNRINQPQHF.

V and J are TRBV6-5 and TRBJ2-1; no firm D call. The CDR3 consists of 12 residues. Germline V gene data show CDR1 as MNHEY and CDR2 as SVGAGI. V lost 5 bases to trimming and J lost 10 bases, with 12 bases between them. The CDR3 sequence is CASSQTDGEQFF. In DNA form, the CDR3 reads TGTGCCAGCAGTCAGACTGACGGGGAGCAGTTCTTC.